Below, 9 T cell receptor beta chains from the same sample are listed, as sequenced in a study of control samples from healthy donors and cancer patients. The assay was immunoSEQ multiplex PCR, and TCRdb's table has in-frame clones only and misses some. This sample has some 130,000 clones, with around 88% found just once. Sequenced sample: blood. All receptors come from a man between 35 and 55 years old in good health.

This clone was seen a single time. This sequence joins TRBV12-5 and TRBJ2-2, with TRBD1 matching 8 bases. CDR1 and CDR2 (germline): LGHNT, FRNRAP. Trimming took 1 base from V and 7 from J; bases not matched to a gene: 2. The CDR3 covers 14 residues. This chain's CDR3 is CASGLAGGGGELFF. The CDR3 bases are TGTGCTAGTGGTTTGGCAGGGGGCGGCGGGGAGCTGTTTTTT.

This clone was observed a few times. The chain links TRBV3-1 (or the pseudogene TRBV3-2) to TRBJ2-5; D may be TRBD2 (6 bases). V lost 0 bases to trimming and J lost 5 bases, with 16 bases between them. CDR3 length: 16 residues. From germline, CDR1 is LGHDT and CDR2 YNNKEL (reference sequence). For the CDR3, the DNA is TGTGCCAGCAGCCAAGATAGGCAGGGAGGTTGGGAGACCCAGTACTTC. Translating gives CASSQDRQGGWETQYF.

CDR3 amino acids: CASSPRTFSYNEQFF. The CDR3 DNA reads TGTGCCAGCAGTCCCCGGACATTTTCCTACAATGAGCAGTTCTTC. The rearrangement joins TRBV6-5 to TRBJ2-1, with D possibly TRBD1 on 5 matching bases. The germline V and J ends were trimmed by 5 bases and 1 base, with 12 bases remaining between them. The CDR3 spans 15 residues. Germline V lookup: CDR1 MNHEY, CDR2 SVGAGI.

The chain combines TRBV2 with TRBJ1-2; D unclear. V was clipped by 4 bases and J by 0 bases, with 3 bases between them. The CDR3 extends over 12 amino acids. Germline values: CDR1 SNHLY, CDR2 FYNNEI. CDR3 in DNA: TGTGCCAGCAGTGCTACTAACTATGGCTACACCTTC. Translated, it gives CASSATNYGYTF.

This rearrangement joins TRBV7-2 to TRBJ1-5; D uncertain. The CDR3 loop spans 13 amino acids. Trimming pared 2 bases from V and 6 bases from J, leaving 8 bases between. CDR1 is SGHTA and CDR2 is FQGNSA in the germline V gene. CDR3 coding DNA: TGTGCCAGCAGCTTAAATCACCTTCAGCCCCAGCATTTT. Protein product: CASSLNHLQPQHF. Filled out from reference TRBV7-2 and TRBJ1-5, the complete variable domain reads GAGVSQSPSNKVTEKGKDVELRCDPISGHTALYWYRQSLGQGLEFLIYFQGNSAPDKSGLPSDRFSAERTGGSVSTLTIQRTQQEDSAVYLCASSLNHLQPQHFGDGTRLSIL.

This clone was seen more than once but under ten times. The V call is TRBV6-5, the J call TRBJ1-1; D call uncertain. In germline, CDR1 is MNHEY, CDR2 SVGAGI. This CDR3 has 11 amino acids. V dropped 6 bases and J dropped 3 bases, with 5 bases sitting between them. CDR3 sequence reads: CASSGYTEAFF. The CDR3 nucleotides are TGTGCCAGCAGCGGGTACACTGAAGCTTTCTTT.

CDR3 residues: CATNSGTANTEAFF. For the CDR3, the DNA is TGTGCCACCAACTCCGGGACGGCGAACACTGAAGCTTTCTTT. J is TRBJ1-1 and V is TRBV15; D might be TRBD1 (5 bases). Trimming cost V 7 bases and J 1 base, with 13 bases left between them. Germline loops: CDR1 LNHNV, CDR2 YYDKDF (reference sequence). The CDR3 runs to 14 residues.

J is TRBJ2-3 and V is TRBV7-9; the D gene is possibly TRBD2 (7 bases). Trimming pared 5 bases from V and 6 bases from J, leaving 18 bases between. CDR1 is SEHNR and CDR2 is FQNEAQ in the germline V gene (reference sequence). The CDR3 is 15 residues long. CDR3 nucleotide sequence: TGTGCCAGCAGCGCAAGCGGGGCGAGGGGGGATACGCAGTATTTT. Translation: CASSASGARGDTQYF.

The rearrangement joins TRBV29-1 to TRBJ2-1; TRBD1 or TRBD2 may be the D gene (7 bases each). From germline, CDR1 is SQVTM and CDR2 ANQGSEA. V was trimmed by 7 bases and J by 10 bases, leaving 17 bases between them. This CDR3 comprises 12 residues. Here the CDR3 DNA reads TGCAGCGCCGCAGGCGGGGGACAGGAGCAGTTCTTC. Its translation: CSAAGGGQEQFF.